This paragraph reports one TCR beta chain. From germline, CDR1 is SGHRS and CDR2 YFSETQ. The V gene end was trimmed by 0 bases and the J gene end by 3 bases; junction bases not matched to a gene: 7. The CDR3 consists of 16 residues. This sample stems from a study of blood T cell repertoires in COVID-19. Study information: Both acute and convalescent COVID-19 samples were obtained from the United States, Italy and Spain. T cells, B-cell-depleted T cells, or PBMCs provided the cDNA or gDNA that served as material.

Clones were read by immunoSEQ multiplex PCR, and TCRdb kept only the in-frame ones, dropping some. The sample has 310,000 or so clones, over 75% seen once. Symptom resolution, clearance, or two negative PCRs marked the recovered donors of Cohort 3. The receptor was derived from a woman aged 35 to 49 who had recovered from COVID-19. The chain is built from TRBV5-1 and TRBJ1-1; 8 nucleotides line up with TRBD1. Sequencing was done on a sample of PBMCs or T cells enriched from blood (not recorded which). CDR3 protein: CASSLATTGAHTEAFF. The CDR3 coding sequence is TGCGCCAGCAGCTTGGCCACGACAGGGGCGCACACTGAAGCTTTCTTT.